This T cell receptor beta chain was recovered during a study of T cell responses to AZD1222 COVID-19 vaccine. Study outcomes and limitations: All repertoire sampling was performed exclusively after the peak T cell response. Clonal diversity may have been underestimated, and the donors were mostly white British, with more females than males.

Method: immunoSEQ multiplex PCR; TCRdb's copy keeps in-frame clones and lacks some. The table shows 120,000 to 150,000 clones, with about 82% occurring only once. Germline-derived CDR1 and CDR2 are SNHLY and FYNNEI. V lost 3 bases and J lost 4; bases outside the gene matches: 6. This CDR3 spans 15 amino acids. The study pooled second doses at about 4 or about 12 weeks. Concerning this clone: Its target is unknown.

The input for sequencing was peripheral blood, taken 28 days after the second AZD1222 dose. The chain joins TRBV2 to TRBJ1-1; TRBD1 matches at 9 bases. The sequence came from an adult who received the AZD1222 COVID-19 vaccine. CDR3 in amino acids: CASSDTGGAGTEAFF. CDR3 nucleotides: TGTGCCAGCAGTGACACAGGGGGCGCGGGCACTGAAGCTTTCTTT. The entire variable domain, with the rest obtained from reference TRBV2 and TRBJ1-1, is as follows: EPEVTQTPSHQVTQMGQEVILRCVPISNHLYFYWYRQILGQKVEFLVSFYNNEISEKSEIFDDQFSVERPDGSNFTLKIRSTKLEDSAMYFCASSDTGGAGTEAFFGQGTRLTVV.